The text below deals with one T cell receptor (beta chain). The record originates from a study of immune evolution from preneoplasia to lung adenocarcinoma. Method: immunoSEQ multiplex PCR; TCRdb's copy keeps in-frame clones and lacks some. The data hold approximately 8,800 clones, with around 80% observed a single time. The CDR3 runs to 17 residues. V gave up 2 bases and J gave up 1 base; unmatched junction bases: 11. Per the germline V gene, CDR1 is MDHEN and CDR2 is SYDVKM. The rearrangement links TRBV28 to TRBJ2-7, with 7 nucleotides matching TRBD1. The receptor's source is a donor at least 70 years old with lung adenocarcinoma. Sequenced: FFPE minimally invasive lung adenocarcinoma tissue. DNA of the CDR3: TGTGCCAGCAGTTTAGGGACAGCATCCCGCATTTCCTACGAGCAGTACTTC. This encodes CASSLGTASRISYEQYF.